The source of this TCR beta chain is a study of T-cell reconstitution after alpha-beta-depleted transplantation in children. Construction of the TCRbeta library involved unique molecular identifiers. Using its own MiXCR run on the PCR reads, TCRdb lists one record per CDR3 protein. The sample consists of 250,000 or so distinct CDR3 sequences, 6.5% to 10% of them appearing once. This clonotype has a count of ten or more. This CDR3 comprises 13 residues. Germline V gives CDR1 SGHTA, CDR2 FQGNSA. V trimming: 2 bases; J trimming: 9 bases; junction bases outside the gene matches: 6. The chain links TRBV7-2 to TRBJ1-1, with 7 nucleotides matching TRBD1. This receptor was taken from a male patient younger than 18 who had a stem cell transplant for acute lymphoblastic leukemia, so the T cells may come from the graft donor. Material: PBMCs, mostly from graft donor cells, obtained 180 days after TCRalphabeta/CD19-depleted stem cell transplant. Here the CDR3 reads CASSLTGETQAFF. CDR3 coding DNA: TGTGCCAGCAGCTTAACAGGGGAAACCCAAGCTTTCTTT.